The text below deals with one TCR beta chain. Antigen specificity is unknown. One end of the junction does not line up with germline, which may come from a read error. The source of the sample is a study of T cell responses to AZD1222 COVID-19 vaccine. Study-level results: Dominant at 160-218 and 743-854, vaccine-associated CD4 TCRs also spanned spike.

Germline V CDR1 and CDR2: LGHNA, YNFKEQ. The CDR3 totals 15 residues. Sequencing used immunoSEQ multiplex PCR; TCRdb keeps in-frame clones, though not all of them. The table includes approximately 130,000 clones, 90% to 95% detected once. The sequence came from an adult in good health. The chain uses TRBV4-2 and TRBJ2-7, with D tentatively TRBD1 (5 bases). The specimen comprised peripheral blood, sampled on day 0 of AZD1222 vaccination. CDR3 nucleotide sequence: TGTGTCAGCAGCCAAGATTCGGGCAGGGACTACGAGCAGTACTTC. The encoded protein is CVSSQDSGRDYEQYF.